These T cell receptor beta chains were read from a single sample in a study of beta chain features in type 1 diabetes. Only in-frame clones appear in the TCRdb table, and some are missing; sequencing was by immunoSEQ multiplex PCR. The top ten hold around 0.12% of the sample, which has around 600,000 clones, 12% seen once. The sample comprised naive CD4+ T cells from blood. Source of these receptors: a man aged 30 to 39 with type 1 diabetes. Each CDR3 is given with its conserved first and last residue. A D gene is named only where the DNA matches it firmly. Rows give clone size only sometimes, using once, few, many, or a class for an expanded clone.

d_call clone_size j_call v_call cdr3_aa cdr3_nt
. . TRBJ1-2 TRBV27 CASSYRDPGFYGYTF TGTGCCAGCAGCTACCGGGACCCAGGATTCTATGGCTACACCTTC
TRBD1 . TRBJ2-5 TRBV28 CASSKAGGALETQYF TGTGCCAGCAGTAAAGCAGGGGGAGCCCTGGAGACCCAGTACTTC
. few TRBJ2-2 TRBV10-3 CAIRRLDSTGELFF TGTGCCATCAGGAGACTAGATAGTACTGGGGAGCTGTTTTTT
. . TRBJ1-2 TRBV4-3 CASSQDRPTRAPYGYTF TGCGCCAGCAGCCAAGATAGGCCCACCCGGGCTCCCTATGGCTACACCTTC
. few TRBJ2-7 TRBV7-2 CASSLRRADYEQYF TGTGCCAGCAGCCTCCGAAGGGCGGACTACGAGCAGTACTTC
. few TRBJ2-3 TRBV27 CASSETRGVSGTDTQYF TGTGCCAGCAGTGAAACCCGTGGGGTGAGCGGCACAGATACGCAGTATTTT
TRBD1 . TRBJ2-7 TRBV4-3 CASSQGQGVREQYF TGCGCCAGCAGCCAAGGACAGGGAGTCCGCGAGCAGTACTTC
. few TRBJ1-2 TRBV7-9 CASSPSRTLLNYGYTF TGTGCCAGCAGCCCTTCTAGGACTCTGCTTAACTATGGCTACACCTTC
TRBD2 few TRBJ2-1 TRBV5-1 CASSLSPTSGGSYNEQFF TGCGCCAGCAGCTTGTCCCCTACTAGCGGGGGGTCCTACAATGAGCAGTTCTTC
. . TRBJ2-7 TRBV5-4 CASSFDSTQWYF TGTGCCAGCAGCTTTGACTCCACGCAATGGTACTTC
TRBD1 . TRBJ2-7 TRBV5-1 CASSPIDRGYEQYF TGCGCCAGCAGCCCTATAGACAGGGGCTACGAGCAGTACTTC
. once TRBJ1-5 TRBV12-5 CASGLGGGQPQHF TGTGCTAGTGGTCTCGGCGGGGGTCAGCCCCAGCATTTT
TRBD1 . TRBJ1-1 TRBV10-3 CAISGSQGQTNTEAFF TGTGCCATCAGTGGGTCACAGGGACAGACGAACACTGAAGCTTTCTTT
TRBD1 . TRBJ2-2 TRBV7-8 CASSLARQGALPNTGELFF TGTGCCAGCAGCTTAGCGCGTCAGGGGGCCTTACCGAACACCGGGGAGCTGTTTTTT
. . TRBJ1-2 TRBV18 CASSPFGSGEGYGYTF TGTGCCAGCTCTCCCTTTGGTTCTGGCGAGGGGTATGGCTACACCTTC
. few TRBJ2-7 TRBV20-1 CSASYGGEQYF TGCAGTGCTAGTTATGGAGGGGAGCAGTACTTC
. few TRBJ2-2 TRBV11-2 CASSSPRDENTGELFF TGTGCCAGCAGCTCTCCCCGGGACGAAAACACCGGGGAGCTGTTTTTT
. few TRBJ2-3 TRBV4-3 CASSQDWQGTDTQYF TGCGCCAGCAGCCAAGATTGGCAGGGGACAGATACGCAGTATTTT
. . TRBJ1-1 TRBV6-6 CASSSGMNTEAFF TGTGCCAGCAGTTCCGGGATGAACACTGAAGCTTTCTTT
. few TRBJ2-7 TRBV30 CAWSESGAGEQYF TGTGCCTGGAGTGAGTCGGGGGCTGGGGAGCAGTACTTC
. few TRBJ2-5 TRBV11-3 CASSLDGQETQYF TGTGCCAGCAGCTTAGACGGCCAAGAGACCCAGTACTTC
. few TRBJ2-3 TRBV2 CASSELTGFMADTQYF TGTGCCAGCAGTGAACTAACAGGGTTTATGGCAGATACGCAGTATTTT
. few TRBJ1-2 TRBV30 CAWSGAPGPRGYRGYTF TGTGCCTGGAGCGGGGCCCCTGGGCCCAGGGGCTATCGTGGCTACACCTTC
. many TRBJ1-5 TRBV7-2 CASSRAINQPQHF TGTGCCAGCAGCCGGGCGATCAATCAGCCCCAGCATTTT
. . TRBJ1-5 TRBV29-1 CSVGDGQGSSNQPQHF TGCAGCGTTGGAGATGGCCAGGGTAGTAGCAATCAGCCCCAGCATTTT
. . TRBJ2-3 TRBV7-2 CASSQTGQLTDTQYF TGTGCCAGCAGTCAGACAGGCCAACTCACAGATACGCAGTATTTT
TRBD1 few TRBJ2-5 TRBV7-2 CASSPKGAGGETQYF TGTGCCAGCAGTCCAAAGGGGGCAGGTGGCGAGACCCAGTACTTC